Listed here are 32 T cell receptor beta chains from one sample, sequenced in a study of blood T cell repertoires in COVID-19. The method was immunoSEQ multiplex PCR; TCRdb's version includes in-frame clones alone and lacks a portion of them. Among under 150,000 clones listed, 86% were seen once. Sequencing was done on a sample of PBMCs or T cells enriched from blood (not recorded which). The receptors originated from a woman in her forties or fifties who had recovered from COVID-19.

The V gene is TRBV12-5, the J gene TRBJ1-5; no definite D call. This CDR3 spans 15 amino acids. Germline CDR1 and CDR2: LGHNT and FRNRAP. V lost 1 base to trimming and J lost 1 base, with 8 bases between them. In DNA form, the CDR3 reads TGTGCTAGTGGTTTGGAGAGACACAGCAATCAGCCCCAGCATTTT. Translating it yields CASGLERHSNQPQHF. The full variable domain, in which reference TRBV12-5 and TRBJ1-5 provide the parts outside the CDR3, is DARVTQTPRHKVTEMGQEVTMRCQPILGHNTVFWYRQTMMQGLELLAYFRNRAPLDDSGMPKDRFSAEMPDATLATLKIQPSEPRDSAVYFCASGLERHSNQPQHFGDGTRLSIL.

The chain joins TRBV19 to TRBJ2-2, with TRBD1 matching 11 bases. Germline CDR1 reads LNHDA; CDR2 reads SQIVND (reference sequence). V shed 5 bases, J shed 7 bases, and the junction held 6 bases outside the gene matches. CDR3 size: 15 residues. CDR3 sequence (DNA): TGTGCCAGTAGTCATGGACAGGGGGCGTTCGGGGAGCTGTTTTTT. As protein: CASSHGQGAFGELFF.

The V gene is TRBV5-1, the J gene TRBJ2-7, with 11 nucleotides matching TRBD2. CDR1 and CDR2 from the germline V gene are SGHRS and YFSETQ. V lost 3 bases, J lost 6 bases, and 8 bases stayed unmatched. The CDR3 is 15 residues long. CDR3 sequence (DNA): TGCGCCAGCAGCTCTCTTAGCGGGGGGGCCTCCGAGCAGTACTTC. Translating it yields CASSSLSGGASEQYF.

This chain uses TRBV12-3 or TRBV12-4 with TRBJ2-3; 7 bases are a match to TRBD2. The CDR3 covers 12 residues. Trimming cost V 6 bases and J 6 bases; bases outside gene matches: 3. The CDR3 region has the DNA TGTGCCAGCAGGGGCGGGGGTGATACGCAGTATTTT. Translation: CASRGGGDTQYF.

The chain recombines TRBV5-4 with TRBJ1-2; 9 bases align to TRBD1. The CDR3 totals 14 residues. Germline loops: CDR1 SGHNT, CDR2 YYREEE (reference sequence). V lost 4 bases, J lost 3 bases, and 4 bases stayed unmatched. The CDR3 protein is CASSPGQGYYGYTF. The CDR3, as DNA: TGTGCCAGCAGCCCGGGACAGGGATACTATGGCTACACCTTC.

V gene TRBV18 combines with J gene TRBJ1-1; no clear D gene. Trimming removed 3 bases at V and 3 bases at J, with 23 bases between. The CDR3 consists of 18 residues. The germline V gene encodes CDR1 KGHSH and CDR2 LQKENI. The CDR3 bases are TGTGCCAGCTCACCTCGCATGGTTTTCTCACTGGAGGACACTGAAGCTTTCTTT. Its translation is CASSPRMVFSLEDTEAFF.

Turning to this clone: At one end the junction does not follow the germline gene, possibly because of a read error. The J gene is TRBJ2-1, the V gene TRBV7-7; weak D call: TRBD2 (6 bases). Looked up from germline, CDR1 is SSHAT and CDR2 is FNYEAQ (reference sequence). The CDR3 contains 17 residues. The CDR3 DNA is TGTGCTAGCAGCGCCGAGTTGGGGGGTAGCTCCTACAATGAGCAGTTCTTC. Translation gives CASSAELGGSSYNEQFF.

Here the CDR3 reads CASSSLLFHPRDAIYF. CDR3 sequence (DNA): TGCGCCAGCAGCTCCCTCCTTTTTCACCCCCGGGATGCCATATATTTT. The V call is TRBV5-1, the J call TRBJ1-3; D is ambiguous. Trimming left V 3 bases short and J 11 bases short, with 24 bases between. Germline V gene sequence: CDR1 SGHRS, CDR2 YFSETQ. The CDR3 runs 16 residues. Full variable domain (rest looked up from reference TRBV5-1 and TRBJ1-3): KAGVTQTPRYLIKTRGQQVTLSCSPISGHRSVSWYQQTPGQGLQFLFEYFSETQRNKGNFPGRFSGRQFSNSRSEMNVSTLELGDSALYLCASSSLLFHPRDAIYFGEGSWLTVV.

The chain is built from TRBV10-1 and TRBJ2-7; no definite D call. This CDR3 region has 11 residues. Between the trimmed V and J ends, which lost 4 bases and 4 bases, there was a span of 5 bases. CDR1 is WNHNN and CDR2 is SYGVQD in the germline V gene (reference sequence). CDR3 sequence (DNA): TGCGCCAGCAGTGCCGCGTACGAGCAGTACTTC. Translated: CASSAAYEQYF.

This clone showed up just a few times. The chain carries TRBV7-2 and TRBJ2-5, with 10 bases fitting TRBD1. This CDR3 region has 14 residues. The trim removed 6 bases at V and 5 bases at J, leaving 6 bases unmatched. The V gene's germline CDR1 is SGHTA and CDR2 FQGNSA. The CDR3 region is CASRTGGAGETQYF. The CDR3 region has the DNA TGTGCCAGCAGGACAGGGGGCGCGGGGGAGACCCAGTACTTC. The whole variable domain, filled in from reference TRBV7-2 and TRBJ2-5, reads GAGVSQSPSNKVTEKGKDVELRCDPISGHTALYWYRQSLGQGLEFLIYFQGNSAPDKSGLPSDRFSAERTGGSVSTLTIQRTQQEDSAVYLCASRTGGAGETQYFGPGTRLLVL.

The CDR3 nucleotides read TGCGCCAGCAGCCAAGAGCCAGGGGGGAATGAAAAACTGTTTTTT. Its translation is CASSQEPGGNEKLFF. V and J are TRBV4-1 and TRBJ1-4, with TRBD1 matching over 7 bases. Germline CDR1 reads MGHRA; CDR2 reads YSYEKL. This CDR3 has 15 amino acids. V lost 0 bases and J lost 5; bases outside the gene matches: 3.

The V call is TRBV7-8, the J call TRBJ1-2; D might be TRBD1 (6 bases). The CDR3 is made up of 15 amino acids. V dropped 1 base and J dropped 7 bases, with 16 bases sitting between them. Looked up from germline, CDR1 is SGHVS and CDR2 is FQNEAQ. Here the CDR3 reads CASSLGWGGVGGYTF. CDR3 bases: TGTGCCAGCAGCTTAGGTTGGGGGGGCGTCGGTGGCTACACCTTC.

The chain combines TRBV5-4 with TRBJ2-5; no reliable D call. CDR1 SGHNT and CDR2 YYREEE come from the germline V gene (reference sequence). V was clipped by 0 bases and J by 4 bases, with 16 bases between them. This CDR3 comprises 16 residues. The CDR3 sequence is CASSLGPEVGGETQYF. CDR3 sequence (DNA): TGTGCCAGCAGCTTGGGTCCAGAGGTAGGCGGAGAGACCCAGTACTTC.

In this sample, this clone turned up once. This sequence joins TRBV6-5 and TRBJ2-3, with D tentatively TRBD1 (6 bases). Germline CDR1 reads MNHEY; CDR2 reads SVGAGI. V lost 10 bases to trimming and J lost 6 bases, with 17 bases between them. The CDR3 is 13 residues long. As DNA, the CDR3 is TGTGCCACAGGACGAGGGGGTCTTGATACGCAGTATTTT. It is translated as CATGRGGLDTQYF.

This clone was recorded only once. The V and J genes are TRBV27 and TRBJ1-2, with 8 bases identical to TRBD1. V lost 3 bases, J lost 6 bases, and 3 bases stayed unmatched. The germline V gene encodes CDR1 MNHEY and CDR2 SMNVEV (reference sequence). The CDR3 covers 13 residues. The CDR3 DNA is TGTGCCAGCAGTTTTGGGACAGGCAATGGCTACACCTTC. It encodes CASSFGTGNGYTF.

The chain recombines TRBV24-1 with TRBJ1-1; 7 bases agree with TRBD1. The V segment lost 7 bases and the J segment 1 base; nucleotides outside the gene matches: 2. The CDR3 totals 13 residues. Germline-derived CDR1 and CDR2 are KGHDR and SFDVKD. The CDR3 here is CATRDRTNTEAFF. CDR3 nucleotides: TGTGCCACCAGGGACAGGACGAACACTGAAGCTTTCTTT.

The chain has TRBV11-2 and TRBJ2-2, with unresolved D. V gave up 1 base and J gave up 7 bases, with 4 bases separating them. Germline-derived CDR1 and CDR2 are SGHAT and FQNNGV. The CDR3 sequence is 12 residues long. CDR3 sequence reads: CASSLGSGELFF. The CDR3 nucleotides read TGTGCCAGCAGCTTAGGGAGCGGGGAGCTGTTTTTT.

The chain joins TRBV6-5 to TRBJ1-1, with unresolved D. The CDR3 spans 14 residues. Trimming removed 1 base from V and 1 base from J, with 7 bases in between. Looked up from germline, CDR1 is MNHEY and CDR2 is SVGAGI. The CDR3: CASSYFHSNTEAFF. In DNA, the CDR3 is TGTGCCAGCAGTTACTTTCACTCGAACACTGAAGCTTTCTTT.

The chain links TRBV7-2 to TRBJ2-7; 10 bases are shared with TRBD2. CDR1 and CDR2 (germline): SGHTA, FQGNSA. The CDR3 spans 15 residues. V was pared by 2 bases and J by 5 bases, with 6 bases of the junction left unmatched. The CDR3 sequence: CASSLSSGGRDEQYF. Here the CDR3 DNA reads TGTGCCAGCAGCTTATCTAGCGGGGGAAGGGACGAGCAGTACTTC.

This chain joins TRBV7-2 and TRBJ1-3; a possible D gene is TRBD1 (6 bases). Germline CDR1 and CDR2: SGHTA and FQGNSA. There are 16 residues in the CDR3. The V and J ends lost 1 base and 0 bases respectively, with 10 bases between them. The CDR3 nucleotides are TGTGCCAGCAGCTTAGACGGACAGCTCTCTGGAAACACCATATATTTT. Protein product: CASSLDGQLSGNTIYF.

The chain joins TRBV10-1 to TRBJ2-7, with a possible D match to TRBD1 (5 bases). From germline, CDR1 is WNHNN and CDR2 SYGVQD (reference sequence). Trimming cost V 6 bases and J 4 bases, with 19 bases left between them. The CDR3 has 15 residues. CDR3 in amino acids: CASREGVAFGYEQYF. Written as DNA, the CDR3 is TGCGCCAGCAGGGAAGGGGTGGCCTTCGGGTACGAGCAGTACTTC.

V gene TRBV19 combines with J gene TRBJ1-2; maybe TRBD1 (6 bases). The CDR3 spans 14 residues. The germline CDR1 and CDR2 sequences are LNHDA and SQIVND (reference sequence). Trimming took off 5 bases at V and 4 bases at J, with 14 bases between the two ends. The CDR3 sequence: CASSDPGTTYGYTF. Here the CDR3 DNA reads TGTGCCAGTAGTGACCCCGGGACAACCTATGGCTACACCTTC.

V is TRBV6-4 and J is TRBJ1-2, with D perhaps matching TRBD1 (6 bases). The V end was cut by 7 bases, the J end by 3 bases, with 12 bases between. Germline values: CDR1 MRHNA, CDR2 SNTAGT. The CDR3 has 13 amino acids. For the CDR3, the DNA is TGTGCCAGCATTACTAGGACAGACTATGGCTACACCTTC. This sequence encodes CASITRTDYGYTF.

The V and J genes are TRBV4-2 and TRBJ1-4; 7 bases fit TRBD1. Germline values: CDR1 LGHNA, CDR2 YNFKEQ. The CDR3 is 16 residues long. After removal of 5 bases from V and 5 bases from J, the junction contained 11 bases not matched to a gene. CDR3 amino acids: CASSVRTGAINEKLFF. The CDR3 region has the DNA TGTGCCAGCAGCGTACGAACAGGGGCGATCAATGAAAAACTGTTTTTT.

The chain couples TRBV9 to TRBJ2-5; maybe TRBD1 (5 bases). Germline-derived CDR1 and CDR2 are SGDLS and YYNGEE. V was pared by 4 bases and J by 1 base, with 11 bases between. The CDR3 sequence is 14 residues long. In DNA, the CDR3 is TGTGCCAGCAGCCTGTATGACAGCCAAGAGACCCAGTACTTC. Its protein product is CASSLYDSQETQYF.

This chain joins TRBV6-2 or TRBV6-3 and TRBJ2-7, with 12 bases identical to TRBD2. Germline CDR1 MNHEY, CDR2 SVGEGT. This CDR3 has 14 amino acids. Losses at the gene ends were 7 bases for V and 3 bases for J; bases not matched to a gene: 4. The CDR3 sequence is CASIPSGGVYEQYF. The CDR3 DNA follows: TGTGCCAGCATCCCTAGCGGGGGGGTCTACGAGCAGTACTTC.

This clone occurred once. The CDR3 DNA is TGTGCCAGCAGCCCGGAGTGGGGCACAGATACGCAGTATTTT. This translates into CASSPEWGTDTQYF. The chain employs TRBV3-1 (or the pseudogene TRBV3-2) and TRBJ2-3, with D uncertain. The V end was cut by 4 bases, the J end by 1 base, with 9 bases between. This CDR3 spans 14 amino acids. The germline V gene encodes CDR1 LGHDT and CDR2 YNNKEL (reference sequence).

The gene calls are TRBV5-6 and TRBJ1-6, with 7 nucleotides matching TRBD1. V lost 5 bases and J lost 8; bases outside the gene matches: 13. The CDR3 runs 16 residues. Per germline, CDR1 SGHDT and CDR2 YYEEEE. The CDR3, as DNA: TGTGCCAGCAGGCGCCGACAGGGAGTAAGTTATTCACCCCTCCACTTT. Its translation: CASRRRQGVSYSPLHF.

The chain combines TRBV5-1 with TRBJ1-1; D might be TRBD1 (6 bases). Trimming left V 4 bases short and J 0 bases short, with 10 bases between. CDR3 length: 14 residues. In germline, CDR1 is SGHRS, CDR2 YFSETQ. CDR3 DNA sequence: TGCGCCAGCAGCGCGGACAGCCTGAACACTGAAGCTTTCTTT. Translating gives CASSADSLNTEAFF.

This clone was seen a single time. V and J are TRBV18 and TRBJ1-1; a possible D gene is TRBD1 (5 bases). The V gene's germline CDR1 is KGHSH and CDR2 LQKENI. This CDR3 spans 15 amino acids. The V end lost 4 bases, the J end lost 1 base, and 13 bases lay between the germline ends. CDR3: CASSRGGEANTEAFF. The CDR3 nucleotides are TGTGCCAGCTCACGCGGAGGGGAGGCGAACACTGAAGCTTTCTTT.

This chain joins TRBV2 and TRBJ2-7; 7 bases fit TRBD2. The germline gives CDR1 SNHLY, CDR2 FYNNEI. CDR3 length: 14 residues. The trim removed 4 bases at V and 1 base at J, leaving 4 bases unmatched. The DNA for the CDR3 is TGTGCCAGCAGTGCAACTAGCGTTTCCTACGAGCAGTACTTC. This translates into CASSATSVSYEQYF.

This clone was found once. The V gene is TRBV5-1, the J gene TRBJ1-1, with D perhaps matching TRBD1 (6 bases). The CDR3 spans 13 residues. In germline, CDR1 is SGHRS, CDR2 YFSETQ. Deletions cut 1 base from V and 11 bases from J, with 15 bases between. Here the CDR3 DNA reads TGCGCCAGCAGCTTGAACCGGGACACTGCCGCTTTCTTT. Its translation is CASSLNRDTAAFF.